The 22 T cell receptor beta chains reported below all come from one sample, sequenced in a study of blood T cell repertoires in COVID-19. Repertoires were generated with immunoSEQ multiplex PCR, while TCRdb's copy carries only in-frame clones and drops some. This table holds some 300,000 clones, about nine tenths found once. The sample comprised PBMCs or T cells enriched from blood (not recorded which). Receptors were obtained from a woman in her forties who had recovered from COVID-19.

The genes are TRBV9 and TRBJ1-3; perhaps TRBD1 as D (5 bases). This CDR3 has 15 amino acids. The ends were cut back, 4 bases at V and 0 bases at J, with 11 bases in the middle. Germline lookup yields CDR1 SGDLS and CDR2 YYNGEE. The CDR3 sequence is CASSLEGNSGNTIYF. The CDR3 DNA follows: TGTGCCAGCAGCTTAGAGGGGAACTCTGGAAACACCATATATTTT.

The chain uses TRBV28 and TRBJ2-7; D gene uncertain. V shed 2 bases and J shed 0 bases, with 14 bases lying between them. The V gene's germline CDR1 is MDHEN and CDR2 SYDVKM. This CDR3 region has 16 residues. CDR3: CASSLVGLLSSYEQYF. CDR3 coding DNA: TGTGCCAGCAGTTTAGTGGGTTTACTAAGCTCCTACGAGCAGTACTTC.

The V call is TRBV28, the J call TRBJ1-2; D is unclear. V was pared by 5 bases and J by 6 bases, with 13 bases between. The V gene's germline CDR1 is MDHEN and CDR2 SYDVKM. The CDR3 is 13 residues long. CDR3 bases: TGTGCCAGCAGTGCCGGTAGTCCCCATGGCTACACCTTC. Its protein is CASSAGSPHGYTF.

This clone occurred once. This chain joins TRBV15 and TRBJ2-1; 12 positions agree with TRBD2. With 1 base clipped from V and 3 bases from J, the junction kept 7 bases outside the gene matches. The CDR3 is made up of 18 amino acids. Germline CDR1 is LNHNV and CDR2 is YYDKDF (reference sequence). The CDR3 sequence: CATSRVGSTSGSYNEQFF. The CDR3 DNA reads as TGTGCCACCAGCAGAGTTGGTTCGACTAGCGGGAGCTACAATGAGCAGTTCTTC. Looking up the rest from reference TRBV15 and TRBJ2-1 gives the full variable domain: DAMVIQNPRYQVTQFGKPVTLSCSQTLNHNVMYWYQQKSSQAPKLLFHYYDKDFNNEADTPDNFQSRRPNTSFCFLDIRSPGLGDTAMYLCATSRVGSTSGSYNEQFFGPGTRLTVL.

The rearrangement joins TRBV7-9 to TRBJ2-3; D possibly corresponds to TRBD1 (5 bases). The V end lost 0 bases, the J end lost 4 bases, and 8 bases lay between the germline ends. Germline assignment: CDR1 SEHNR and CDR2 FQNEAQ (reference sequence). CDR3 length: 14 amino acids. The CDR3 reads CASSLAAGPDTQYF. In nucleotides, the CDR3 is TGTGCCAGCAGCTTAGCTGCAGGGCCAGATACGCAGTATTTT. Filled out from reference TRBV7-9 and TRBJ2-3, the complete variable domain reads DTGVSQNPRHKITKRGQNVTFRCDPISEHNRLYWYRQTLGQGPEFLTYFQNEAQLEKSRLLSDRFSAERPKGSFSTLEIQRTEQGDSAMYLCASSLAAGPDTQYFGPGTRLTVL.

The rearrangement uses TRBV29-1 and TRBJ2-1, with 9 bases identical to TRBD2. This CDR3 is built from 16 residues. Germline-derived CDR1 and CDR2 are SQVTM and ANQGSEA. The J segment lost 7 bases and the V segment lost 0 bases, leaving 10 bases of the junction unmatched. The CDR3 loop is CSVEDELAGVGNEQFF. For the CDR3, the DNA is TGCAGCGTTGAAGATGAATTAGCGGGAGTGGGGAATGAGCAGTTCTTC.

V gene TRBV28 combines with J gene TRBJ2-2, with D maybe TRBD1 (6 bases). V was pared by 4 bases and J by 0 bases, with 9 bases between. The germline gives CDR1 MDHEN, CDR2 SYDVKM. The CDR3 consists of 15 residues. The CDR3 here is CASSSGQTNTGELFF. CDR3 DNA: TGTGCCAGCAGTTCCGGACAGACGAACACCGGGGAGCTGTTTTTT.

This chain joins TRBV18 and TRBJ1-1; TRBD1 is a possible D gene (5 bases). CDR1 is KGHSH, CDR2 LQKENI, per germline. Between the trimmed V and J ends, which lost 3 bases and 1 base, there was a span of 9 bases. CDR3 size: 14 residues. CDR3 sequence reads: CASSPGPTNTEAFF. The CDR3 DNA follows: TGTGCCAGCTCACCGGGGCCAACGAACACTGAAGCTTTCTTT.

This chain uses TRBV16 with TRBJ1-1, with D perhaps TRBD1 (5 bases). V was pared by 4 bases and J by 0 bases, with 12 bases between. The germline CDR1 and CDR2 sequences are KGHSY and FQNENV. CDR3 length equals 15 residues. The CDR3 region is CASSLGRALNTEAFF. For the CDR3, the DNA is TGTGCCAGCAGCCTCGGCAGGGCCCTGAACACTGAAGCTTTCTTT.

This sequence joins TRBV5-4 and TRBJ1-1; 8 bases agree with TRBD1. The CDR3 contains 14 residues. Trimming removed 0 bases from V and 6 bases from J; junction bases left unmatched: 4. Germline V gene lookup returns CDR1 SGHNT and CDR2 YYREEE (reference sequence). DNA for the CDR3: TGTGCCAGCAGCTTGGGCGCGACAGGGGCTGAAGCTTTCTTT. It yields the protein CASSLGATGAEAFF.

CDR3 in amino acids: CAWSRGTGELFF. DNA of the CDR3: TGTGCCTGGAGTAGGGGCACCGGGGAGCTGTTTTTT. The V and J genes are TRBV30 and TRBJ2-2, with a weak D call TRBD1 (5 bases). Trimming shortened V by 2 bases and J by 4 bases, and 5 bases separated the two germline ends. CDR3 length: 12 residues. CDR1 is GTSNPN and CDR2 is SVGIG in the germline V gene (reference sequence).

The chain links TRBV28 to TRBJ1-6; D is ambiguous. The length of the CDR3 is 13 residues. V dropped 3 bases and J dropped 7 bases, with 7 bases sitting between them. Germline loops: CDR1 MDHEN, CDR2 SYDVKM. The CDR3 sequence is CASSFGRNSPLHF. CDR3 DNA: TGTGCCAGCAGTTTCGGGAGGAATTCACCCCTCCACTTT.

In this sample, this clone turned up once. Written as DNA, the CDR3 is TGTGCCAGCAGCTTAGGGACAAGTCCCCCGCACGCAGATACGCAGTATTTT. Translation: CASSLGTSPPHADTQYF. This chain links TRBV7-9 with TRBJ2-3; D may be TRBD1 (5 bases). In germline, CDR1 is SEHNR, CDR2 FQNEAQ (reference sequence). The CDR3 runs to 17 residues. V was cut by 1 base and J by 4 bases, with 18 bases left in between.

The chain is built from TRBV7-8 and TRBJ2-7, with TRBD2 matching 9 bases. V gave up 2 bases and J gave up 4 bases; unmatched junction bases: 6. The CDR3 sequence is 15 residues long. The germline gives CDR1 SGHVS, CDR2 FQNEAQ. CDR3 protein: CASSLLVAGEYEQYF. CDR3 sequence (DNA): TGTGCCAGCAGCTTACTGGTAGCGGGAGAGTACGAGCAGTACTTC. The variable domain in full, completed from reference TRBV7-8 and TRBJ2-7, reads GAGVSQSPRYKVAKRGQDVALRCDPISGHVSLFWYQQALGQGPEFLTYFQNEAQLDKSGLPSDRFFAERPEGSVSTLKIQRTQQEDSAVYLCASSLLVAGEYEQYFGPGTRLTVT.

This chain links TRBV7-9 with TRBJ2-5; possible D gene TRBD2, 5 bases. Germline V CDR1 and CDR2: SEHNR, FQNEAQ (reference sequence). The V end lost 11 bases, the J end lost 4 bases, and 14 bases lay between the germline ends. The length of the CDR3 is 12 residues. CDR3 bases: TGTGCCCTAAACCGGGGTACAGAGACCCAGTACTTC. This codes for CALNRGTETQYF.

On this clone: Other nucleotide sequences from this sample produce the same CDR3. The CDR3 is CASSSPGGNTEAFF. Written as DNA, the CDR3 is TGTGCCAGCAGTTCACCAGGGGGGAACACTGAAGCTTTCTTT. V gene TRBV28 combines with J gene TRBJ1-1; 7 nucleotides match TRBD1. The CDR3 has 14 residues. The ends lost 4 bases at V and 1 base at J; junction bases unmatched: 3. Germline V gene lookup returns CDR1 MDHEN and CDR2 SYDVKM.

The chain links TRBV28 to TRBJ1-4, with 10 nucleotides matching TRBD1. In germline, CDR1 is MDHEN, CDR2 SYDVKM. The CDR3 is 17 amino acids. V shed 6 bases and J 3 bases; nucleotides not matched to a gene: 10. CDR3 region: CASRLPGQGNPNEKLFF. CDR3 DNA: TGTGCCAGCAGGCTTCCGGGACAGGGGAATCCTAATGAAAAACTGTTTTTT.

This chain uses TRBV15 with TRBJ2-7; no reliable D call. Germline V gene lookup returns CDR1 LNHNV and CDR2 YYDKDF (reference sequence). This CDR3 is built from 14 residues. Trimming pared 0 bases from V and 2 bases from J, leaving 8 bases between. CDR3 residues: CATSRDLYPYEQYF. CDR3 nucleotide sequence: TGTGCCACCAGCAGAGATTTATATCCCTACGAGCAGTACTTC.

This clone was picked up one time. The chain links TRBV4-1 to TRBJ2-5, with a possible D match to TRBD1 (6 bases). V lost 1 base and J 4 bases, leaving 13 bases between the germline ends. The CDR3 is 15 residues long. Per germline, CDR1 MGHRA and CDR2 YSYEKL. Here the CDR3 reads CASSQALQGAETQYF. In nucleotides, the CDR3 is TGCGCCAGCAGCCAAGCCCTACAGGGTGCAGAGACCCAGTACTTC.

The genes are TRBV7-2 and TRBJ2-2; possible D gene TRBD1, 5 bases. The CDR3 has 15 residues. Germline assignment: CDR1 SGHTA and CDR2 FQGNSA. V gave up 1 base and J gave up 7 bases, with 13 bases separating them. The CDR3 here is CASSLEVGPGGELFF. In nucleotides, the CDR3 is TGTGCCAGCAGCTTAGAAGTGGGGCCCGGCGGGGAGCTGTTTTTT.

This CDR3 reads CASTDLSGSGNTIYF. The CDR3 nucleotides read TGTGCCAGCACCGATCTTAGTGGTTCTGGAAACACCATATATTTT. The chain recombines TRBV2 with TRBJ1-3; D gene unclear. The germline gives CDR1 SNHLY, CDR2 FYNNEI. The V end was cut by 7 bases, the J end by 1 base, with 14 bases between. This CDR3 is built from 15 residues.

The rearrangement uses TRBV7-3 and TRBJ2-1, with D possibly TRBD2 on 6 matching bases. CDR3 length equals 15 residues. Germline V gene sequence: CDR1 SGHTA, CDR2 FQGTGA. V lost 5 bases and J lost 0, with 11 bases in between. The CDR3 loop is CASSPLTSSYNEQFF. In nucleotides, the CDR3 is TGTGCCAGCAGCCCCTTGACTAGCTCCTACAATGAGCAGTTCTTC.